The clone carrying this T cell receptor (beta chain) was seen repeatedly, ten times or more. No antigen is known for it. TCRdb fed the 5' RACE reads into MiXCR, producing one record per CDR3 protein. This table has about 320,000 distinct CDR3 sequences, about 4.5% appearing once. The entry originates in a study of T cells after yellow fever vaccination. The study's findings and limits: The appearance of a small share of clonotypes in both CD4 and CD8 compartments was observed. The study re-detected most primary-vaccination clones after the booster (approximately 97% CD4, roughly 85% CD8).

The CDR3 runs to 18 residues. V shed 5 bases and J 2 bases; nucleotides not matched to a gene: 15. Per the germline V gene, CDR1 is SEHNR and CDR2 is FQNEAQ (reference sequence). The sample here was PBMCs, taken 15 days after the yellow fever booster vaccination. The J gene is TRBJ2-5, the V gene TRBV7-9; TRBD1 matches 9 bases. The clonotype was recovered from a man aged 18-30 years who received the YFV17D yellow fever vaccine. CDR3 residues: CASSQRRVVDRGQETQYF. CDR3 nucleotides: TGTGCCAGCAGCCAGCGCCGTGTGGTGGACAGGGGACAAGAGACCCAGTACTTC.